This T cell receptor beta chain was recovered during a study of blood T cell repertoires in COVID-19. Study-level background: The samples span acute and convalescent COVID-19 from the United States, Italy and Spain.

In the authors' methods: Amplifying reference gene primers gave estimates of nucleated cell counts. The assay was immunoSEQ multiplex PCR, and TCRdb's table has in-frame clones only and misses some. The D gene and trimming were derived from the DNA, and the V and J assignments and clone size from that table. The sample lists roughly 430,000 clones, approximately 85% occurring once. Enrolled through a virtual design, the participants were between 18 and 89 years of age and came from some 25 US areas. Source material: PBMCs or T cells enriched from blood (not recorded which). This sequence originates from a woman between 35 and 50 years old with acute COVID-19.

The CDR3 sequence is CSVDKPGQGYEQYF. The CDR3 nucleotides are TGCAGCGTAGATAAACCGGGACAGGGCTACGAGCAGTACTTC. V is TRBV29-1 and J is TRBJ2-7; 9 bases match TRBD1. Germline trimming cut 6 bases from V and 3 bases from J; bases unmatched to any gene: 9. The CDR3 consists of 14 residues. Germline CDR1 reads SQVTM; CDR2 reads ANQGSEA.